The present TCR beta chain was sequenced within a study of blood T cell repertoires in COVID-19. Across the whole study: Italy, Spain and the United States were the sources of the convalescent and acute COVID-19 samples. T cells, B-cell-depleted T cells, or PBMCs supplied cDNA or gDNA.

This CDR3 is built from 18 residues. V shed 1 base and J 0 bases; nucleotides not matched to a gene: 9. Germline-derived CDR1 and CDR2 are SGHRS and YFSETQ. Seattle patients were enrolled during active infection and followed longitudinally. Only in-frame clones appear in the TCRdb table, and some are missing; sequencing was by immunoSEQ multiplex PCR. The sample consists of 200,000 to 250,000 clones, about 93% of them appearing once. This chain connects TRBV5-1 to TRBJ2-7; 11 bases fit TRBD2. The sample consisted of peripheral blood. This receptor was identified in a man aged 55 to 70 with COVID-19, enrolled during active disease. This chain's CDR3 is CASSLSPRLAGLSYEQYF. CDR3 nucleotides: TGCGCCAGCAGCTTGAGCCCAAGACTAGCGGGGCTCTCCTACGAGCAGTACTTC.